This T cell receptor beta chain is from a study of T cell responses to AZD1222 COVID-19 vaccine (dated by TCRdb to about 2021). Study-wide context: TCR sequencing covered over 230 trial participants: around 210 given two doses of AZD1222 and some 25 given two doses of MenACWY control vaccine. Enrollment into the trials was organized by age into subgroups of 18-55, 56-69 and 70-plus years, and those subgroups contained roughly 140, 27 and 60 TCR-sequenced participants, respectively. Results and caveats for the whole study, not just this receptor: Because no day 14 peak-response samples were available, repertoires were characterized only after the peak T cell response. Spike-specific TCR breadth and depth rose significantly after two AZD1222 doses compared with day 0 and with MenACWY recipients. CD4 TCRs associated with the vaccine covered the entire spike protein, and the dominant responses were in regions 160-218 and 743-854. The 56-69-year group was small, and its depth increase did not reach significance, likely because of low power. Participants were mostly white British and included more females than males, and it was suggested by the authors that clonal diversity may have been underestimated. Only five or six AZD1222 recipients were SARS-CoV-2 seropositive at baseline, limiting conclusions about previously exposed vaccinees. Nearly half of unique spike-specific TCRs reportedly recognized epitopes outside regions mutated in the B.1.351 and B.1.1.7 variants.

The CDR3 regions of human TCRbeta chains were subjected to immunosequencing. Concerning the study's data processing: Repertoire TCRs were matched against a reference library of SARS-CoV-2-specific TCRs generated with the MIRA antigen-specificity platform. Breadth meant the fraction of unique TCRs that were SARS-CoV-2-associated, whereas depth meant the fraction of total T cells that were SARS-CoV-2-associated. Using the MIRA data, each spike-specific TCR was mapped to the spike region that the TCR reacts to and placed in a CD4 or CD8 class. Log10-transformed breadth and depth values were compared by one-way ANOVA with Sidak's multiple comparisons tests. In TCRdb, the immuneACCESS table is reduced to in-frame sequences with V and J assigned. These tables do not hold every clone; where another copy was compared, an unresolved V gene accounts for under half, and the others remain unexplained. For V, J and clone size, that table is used; D and trimming come from the DNA. The sample has more than 110,000 clones on record. The biggest ten clones account for about 2% of the sample.

Per the publication, the time point label means: baseline before first vaccination. Samples from vaccinated people were obtained from the UK trials COV001 and COV002, which included a single-blind randomized controlled phase 2/3 trial of AZD1222 (ChAdOx1 nCoV-19) in healthy adults. Trial participant PBMC samples were collected at day 0 and day 28 after the second dose for TCRbeta chain sequencing. Inclusive of the bounding cysteine and phenylalanine, the CDR3 is 14 residues long. Only the CDR3 portion is preserved as DNA: 42 bases, with reading frame beginning at the first base. Concerning this clone: The antigen it binds to is not known.

The sample comprised peripheral blood. The clonotype was recovered from an adult in good health. The chain was built from TRBV21-1 and TRBJ2-7; TRBD2 is the table's D call, not checked against the DNA. TRBV21-1 has pseudogene status. This receptor has the CDR3 CASSIGTSKYEQYF. The DNA sequence follows: TGTGCCAGCAGCATCGGGACTAGCAAGTACGAGCAGTACTTC.